These 18 T cell receptor beta chains share one sample of origin, sequenced in a study of T-cell memory formation after mild COVID-19. TCRdb re-analysed the 5' RACE reads in MiXCR, keeping a single row per CDR3 protein. The sample contains 220,000 or so distinct CDR3 sequences, 9.5% of which appear only once. The sample consisted of PBMCs or a T cell subset sorted from them (not recorded which). Source of these receptors: a man younger than 30 who had mild COVID-19 (a few samples of this study predate the infection). Cell type and time point are not known.

This clonotype appeared a few times. The chain combines TRBV6-1 with TRBJ1-2; TRBD1 aligns across 7 bases. This CDR3 comprises 13 residues. Germline assignment: CDR1 MNHNS and CDR2 SASEGT. The V and J ends lost 2 bases and 6 bases, in that order; junction bases with no gene match: 3. The CDR3 DNA follows: TGTGCCAGCAGTGAAAGAGGGGGCCATGGCTACACCTTC. Translated: CASSERGGHGYTF.

This clonotype has just a few counts. The V gene is TRBV11-3, the J gene TRBJ2-3; unclear D gene. The germline V gene encodes CDR1 SGHNT and CDR2 YENEEA. The CDR3 length is 13 residues. Deletions cut 4 bases from V and 5 bases from J, with 10 bases between. CDR3 residues: CASSSWVKDTQYF. The CDR3 DNA sequence: TGTGCCAGCAGCTCCTGGGTGAAAGATACGCAGTATTTT.

The chain links TRBV4-2 to TRBJ2-7; D may correspond to TRBD1 or TRBD2 (6 bases each). This CDR3 is built from 16 residues. V lost 2 bases and J 6 bases, leaving 20 bases between the germline ends. Germline assignment: CDR1 LGHNA and CDR2 YNFKEQ. This CDR3 reads CASSQLLSFGGSEQYF. DNA for the CDR3: TGTGCCAGCAGCCAACTTCTCAGTTTCGGGGGCAGCGAGCAGTACTTC.

At least ten counts were recorded for this clonotype. The junction differs from germline at one of its ends, possibly a read error. V usage is TRBV5-1 and J usage is TRBJ2-5; D is uncertain. This CDR3 spans 13 amino acids. The germline V gene encodes CDR1 SGHRS and CDR2 YFSETQ. The CDR3 loop is CASSLGSQETQYF. In DNA form, the CDR3 reads TGTGCCAGCAGCTTAGGTTCCCAAGAGACCCAGTACTTC.

The genes are TRBV5-6 and TRBJ1-1; 12 bases are a match to TRBD1. CDR1 is SGHDT and CDR2 is YYEEEE in the germline V gene. The CDR3 runs 18 residues. V shed 6 bases and J 1 base; nucleotides not matched to a gene: 13. CDR3 bases: TGTGCCAGCACCTTAATCCGGGACAGGGGGCTGAGGAACACTGAAGCTTTCTTT. This gives the protein CASTLIRDRGLRNTEAFF.

The V gene is TRBV9, the J gene TRBJ2-6; possible D gene TRBD2, 5 bases. The germline V gene encodes CDR1 SGDLS and CDR2 YYNGEE. This CDR3 is 17 amino acids long. V shed 1 base and J shed 6 bases, with 17 bases lying between them. CDR3 region: CASSVRGNGVMANVLTF. The CDR3 bases are TGTGCCAGCAGCGTACGAGGGAACGGAGTCATGGCCAACGTCCTGACTTTC.

This clonotype occurred a few times. The chain joins TRBV6-5 to TRBJ2-7; D is unclear. V shed 2 bases and J shed 2 bases, with 7 bases lying between them. CDR1 is MNHEY and CDR2 is SVGAGI in the germline V gene. The CDR3 runs to 13 residues. Here the CDR3 DNA reads TGTGCCAGCAGTTACCGGCTCACCTACGAGCAGTACTTC. It specifies CASSYRLTYEQYF.

The CDR3 region has the DNA TGTGCCAGCAGTTACTCGCTGGGGGACTATGGCTACACCTTC. It specifies CASSYSLGDYGYTF. The chain couples TRBV6-6 to TRBJ1-2; weak D call: TRBD1 (5 bases). The CDR3 consists of 14 residues. V was cut by 0 bases and J by 3 bases, with 8 bases left in between. Germline V gives CDR1 MNHNY, CDR2 SVGAGI (reference sequence).

This clonotype was found many times. The chain combines TRBV4-1 with TRBJ2-3, with D unresolved. The V and J ends lost 0 bases and 0 bases respectively, with 10 bases between them. This CDR3 comprises 16 residues. Per the germline V gene, CDR1 is MGHRA and CDR2 is YSYEKL. The CDR3 DNA reads as TGCGCCAGCAGCCAAGAGACTCACCCTAGCACAGATACGCAGTATTTT. Amino acid sequence: CASSQETHPSTDTQYF.

This clonotype was picked up a small number of times. The chain employs TRBV12-3 or TRBV12-4 and TRBJ1-1; D unresolved. This CDR3 is built from 14 residues. V was cut by 3 bases and J by 2 bases, with 10 bases left in between. In DNA form, the CDR3 reads TGTGCCAGCAGTTTCTCCGGGCATAACACTGAAGCTTTCTTT. Translation: CASSFSGHNTEAFF.

In its sample, this clonotype was seen a few times. This CDR3 is CASSLGMAKNIQYF. The CDR3 coding sequence is TGTGCCAGCAGTTTAGGAATGGCGAAGAACATTCAGTACTTC. This rearrangement joins TRBV28 to TRBJ2-4; D is unclear. This CDR3 has 14 amino acids. V was pared by 2 bases and J by 7 bases, with 12 bases between. Germline values: CDR1 MDHEN, CDR2 SYDVKM.

This clonotype was detected a few times. This sequence joins TRBV4-1 and TRBJ2-5, with D maybe TRBD1 (6 bases). The CDR3 spans 15 residues. V dropped 0 bases and J dropped 5 bases, with 13 bases sitting between them. The germline V gene has CDR1 MGHRA and CDR2 YSYEKL. The CDR3, as DNA: TGCGCCAGCAGCCAAGATACAGGGATACAGGAGACCCAGTACTTC. Protein product: CASSQDTGIQETQYF.

This clonotype was detected ten times or more. The rearrangement links TRBV23-1 to TRBJ2-7; unclear D gene. TRBV23-1 is treated as an ORF (open reading frame) with a function not yet certain. The V end lost 3 bases, the J end lost 6 bases, and 15 bases lay between the germline ends. The CDR3 covers 14 residues. The CDR3 here is CASSHVVRAFEQYF. In DNA, the CDR3 is TGCGCCAGCAGTCACGTCGTCCGGGCCTTCGAGCAGTACTTC.

The J gene is TRBJ2-1, the V gene TRBV6-2 or TRBV6-3; weak D call: TRBD1 (6 bases). This CDR3 has 15 amino acids. Germline V gives CDR1 MNHEY, CDR2 SVGEGT. V was cut by 10 bases and J by 7 bases, with 23 bases left in between. The CDR3 DNA sequence: TGTGCCACCACACCGACATCATACAGGGCGAATGAGCAGTTCTTC. Protein sequence: CATTPTSYRANEQFF.

The rearrangement links TRBV20-1 to TRBJ1-4; D unresolved. Germline CDR1 DFQATT, CDR2 SNEGSKA (reference sequence). This CDR3 has 13 amino acids. V was pared by 4 bases and J by 4 bases, with 10 bases between. CDR3 nucleotides: TGCAGTGCTACCGACACGATTAATGAAAAACTGTTTTTT. It yields the protein CSATDTINEKLFF.

This clonotype was recorded at least ten times. The chain combines TRBV2 with TRBJ2-3, with TRBD2 matching over 10 bases. There are 14 residues in the CDR3. J was trimmed by 5 bases and V by 5 bases; bases with no gene match: 4. Germline loops: CDR1 SNHLY, CDR2 FYNNEI. CDR3 sequence reads: CASSLGLAEDTQYF. For the CDR3, the DNA is TGTGCCAGCAGTCTTGGACTAGCGGAAGATACGCAGTATTTT.

The chain recombines TRBV2 with TRBJ1-6; D remains unclear. V was trimmed by 2 bases and J by 7 bases, leaving 12 bases between them. Germline V CDR1 and CDR2: SNHLY, FYNNEI. This CDR3 region has 15 residues. Written as DNA, the CDR3 is TGTGCCAGCAGTGAATCCCGGCGACGGAATTCACCCCTCCACTTT. Translated, it gives CASSESRRRNSPLHF.

This clonotype was recorded many times. The chain joins TRBV20-1 to TRBJ2-2; D is unclear. This CDR3 has 12 residues. Trimming pared 0 bases from V and 9 bases from J, leaving 8 bases between. Per the germline V gene, CDR1 is DFQATT and CDR2 is SNEGSKA (reference sequence). This CDR3 reads CSAREGVRELFF. CDR3 in DNA: TGCAGTGCTAGAGAGGGTGTCAGGGAGCTGTTTTTT.